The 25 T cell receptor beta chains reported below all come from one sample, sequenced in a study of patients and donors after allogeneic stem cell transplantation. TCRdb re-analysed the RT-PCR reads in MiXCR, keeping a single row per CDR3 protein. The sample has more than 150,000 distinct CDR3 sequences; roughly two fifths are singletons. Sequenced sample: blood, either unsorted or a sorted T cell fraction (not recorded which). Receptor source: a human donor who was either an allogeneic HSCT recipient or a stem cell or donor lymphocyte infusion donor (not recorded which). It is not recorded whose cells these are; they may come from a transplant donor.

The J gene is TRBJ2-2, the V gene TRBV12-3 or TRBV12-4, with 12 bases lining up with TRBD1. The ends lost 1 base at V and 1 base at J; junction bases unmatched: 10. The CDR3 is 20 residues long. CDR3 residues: CASSLVFVGQGALNTGELFF. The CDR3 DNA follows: TGTGCCAGCAGTTTAGTGTTCGTGGGACAGGGGGCTCTGAACACCGGGGAGCTGTTTTTT.

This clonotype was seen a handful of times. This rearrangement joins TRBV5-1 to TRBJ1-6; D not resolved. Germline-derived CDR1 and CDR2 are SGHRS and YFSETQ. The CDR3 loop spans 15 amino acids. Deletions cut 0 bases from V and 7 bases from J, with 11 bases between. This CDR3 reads CASSLADSWNSPLHF. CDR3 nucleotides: TGCGCCAGCAGCTTGGCGGACTCTTGGAATTCACCCCTCCACTTT.

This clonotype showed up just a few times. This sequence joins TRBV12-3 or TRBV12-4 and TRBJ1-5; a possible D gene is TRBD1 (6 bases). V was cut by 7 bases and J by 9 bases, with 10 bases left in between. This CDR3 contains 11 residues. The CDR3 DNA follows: TGTGCCAGCACCCAAGGGGGGCCCCAGCATTTT. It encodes CASTQGGPQHF.

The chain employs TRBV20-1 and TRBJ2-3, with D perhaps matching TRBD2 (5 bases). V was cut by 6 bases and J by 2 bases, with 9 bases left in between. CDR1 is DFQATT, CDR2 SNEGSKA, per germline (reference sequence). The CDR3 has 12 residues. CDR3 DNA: TGCAGTGCCCCGACTACCACAGATACGCAGTATTTT. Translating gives CSAPTTTDTQYF.

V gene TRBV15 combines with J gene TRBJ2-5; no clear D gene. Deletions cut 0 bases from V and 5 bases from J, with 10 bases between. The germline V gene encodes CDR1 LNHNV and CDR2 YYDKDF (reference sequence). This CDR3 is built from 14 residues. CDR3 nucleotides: TGTGCCACCAGCAGAGATAGCCAGATGGAGACCCAGTACTTC. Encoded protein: CATSRDSQMETQYF.

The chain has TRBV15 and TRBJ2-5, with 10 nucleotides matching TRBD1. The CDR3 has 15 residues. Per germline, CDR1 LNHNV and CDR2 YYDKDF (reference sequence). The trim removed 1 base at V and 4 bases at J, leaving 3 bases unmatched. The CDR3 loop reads CATSRVWTGGETQYF. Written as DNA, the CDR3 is TGTGCCACCAGCAGAGTATGGACAGGGGGAGAGACCCAGTACTTC.

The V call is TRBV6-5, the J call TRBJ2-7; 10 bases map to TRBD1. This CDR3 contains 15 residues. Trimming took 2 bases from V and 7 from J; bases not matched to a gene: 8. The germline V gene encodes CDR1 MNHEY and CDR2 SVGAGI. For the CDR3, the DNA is TGTGCCAGCAGTTACCCAAGACAGGGGGCAGATGAGCAGTACTTC. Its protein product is CASSYPRQGADEQYF.

CDR3 sequence reads: CASSPAGPIPEQYF. The CDR3 nucleotides read TGTGCCAGCAGCCCGGCGGGGCCAATTCCCGAGCAGTACTTC. The V call is TRBV4-2, the J call TRBJ2-7, with D possibly TRBD2 on 6 matching bases. The CDR3 sequence is 14 residues long. Trimming took 4 bases from V and 6 from J, leaving 16 bases between them. Germline CDR1 reads LGHNA; CDR2 reads YNFKEQ.

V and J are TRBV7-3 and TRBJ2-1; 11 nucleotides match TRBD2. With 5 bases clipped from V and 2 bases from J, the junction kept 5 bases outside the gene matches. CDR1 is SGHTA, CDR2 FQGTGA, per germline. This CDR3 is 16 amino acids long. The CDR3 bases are TGTGCCAGCAGCGGGGGACTAGCGGTCCCCTACAATGAGCAGTTCTTC. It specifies CASSGGLAVPYNEQFF.

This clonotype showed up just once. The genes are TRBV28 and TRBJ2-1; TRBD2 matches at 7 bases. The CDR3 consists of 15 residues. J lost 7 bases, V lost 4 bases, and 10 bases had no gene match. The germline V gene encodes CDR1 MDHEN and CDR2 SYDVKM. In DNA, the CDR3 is TGTGCCAGCAGTTCTAGCGGCCCAGGGTGGAATGAGCAGTTCTTC. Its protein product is CASSSSGPGWNEQFF.

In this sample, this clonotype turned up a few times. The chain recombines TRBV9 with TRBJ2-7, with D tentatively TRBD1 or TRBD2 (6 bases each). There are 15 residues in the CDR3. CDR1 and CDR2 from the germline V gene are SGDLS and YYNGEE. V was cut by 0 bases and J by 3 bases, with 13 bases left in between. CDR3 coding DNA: TGTGCCAGCAGCGTAGGAGGGGGGACAAACTACGAGCAGTACTTC. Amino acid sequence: CASSVGGGTNYEQYF. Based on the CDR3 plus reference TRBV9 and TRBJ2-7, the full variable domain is DSGVTQTPKHLITATGQRVTLRCSPRSGDLSVYWYQQSLDQGLQFLIQYYNGEERAKGNILERFSAQQFPDLHSELNLSSLELGDSALYFCASSVGGGTNYEQYFGPGTRLTVT.

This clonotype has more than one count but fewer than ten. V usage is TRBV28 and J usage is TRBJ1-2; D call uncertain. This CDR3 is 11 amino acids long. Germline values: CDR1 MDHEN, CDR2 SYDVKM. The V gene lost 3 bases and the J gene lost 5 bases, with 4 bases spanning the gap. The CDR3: CASSFLYGYTF. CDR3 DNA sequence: TGTGCCAGCAGTTTCTTGTATGGCTACACCTTC.

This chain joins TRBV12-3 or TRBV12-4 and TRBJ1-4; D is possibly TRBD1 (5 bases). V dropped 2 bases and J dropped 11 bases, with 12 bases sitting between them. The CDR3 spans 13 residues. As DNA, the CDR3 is TGTGCCAGCAGTTTAATAGGGGTTAGTAAACTGTTTTTT. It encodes CASSLIGVSKLFF.

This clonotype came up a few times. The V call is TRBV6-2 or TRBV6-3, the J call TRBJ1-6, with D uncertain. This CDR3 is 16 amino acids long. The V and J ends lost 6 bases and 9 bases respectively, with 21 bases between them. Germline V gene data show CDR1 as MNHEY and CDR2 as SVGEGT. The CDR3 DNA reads TGTGCCAGCAGGTCCTCGATCGCGGGCAGCGCTTCACCCCTCCACTTT. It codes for CASRSSIAGSASPLHF.

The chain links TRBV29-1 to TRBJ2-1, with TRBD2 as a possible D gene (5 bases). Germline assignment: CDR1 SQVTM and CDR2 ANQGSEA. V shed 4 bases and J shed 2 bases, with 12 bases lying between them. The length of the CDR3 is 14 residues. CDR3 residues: CSVVRTGTYNEQFF. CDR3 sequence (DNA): TGCAGCGTTGTCCGAACCGGGACCTACAATGAGCAGTTCTTC.

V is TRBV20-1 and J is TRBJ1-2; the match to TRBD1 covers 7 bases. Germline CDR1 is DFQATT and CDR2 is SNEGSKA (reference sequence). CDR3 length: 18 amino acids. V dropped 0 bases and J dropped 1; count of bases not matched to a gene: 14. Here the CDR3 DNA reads TGCAGTGCTAGAGATTTGAGGGACAGTCGAGTAGTTAACTATGGCTACACCTTC. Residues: CSARDLRDSRVVNYGYTF.

The CDR3 DNA reads as TGTGCCAGCAGCTTAGTCGCCGGGAGCAATCAGCCCCAGCATTTT. This translates into CASSLVAGSNQPQHF. The chain joins TRBV11-2 to TRBJ1-5; unclear D gene. Germline lookup yields CDR1 SGHAT and CDR2 FQNNGV. The length of the CDR3 is 15 residues. V was trimmed by 1 base and J by 1 base, leaving 8 bases between them.

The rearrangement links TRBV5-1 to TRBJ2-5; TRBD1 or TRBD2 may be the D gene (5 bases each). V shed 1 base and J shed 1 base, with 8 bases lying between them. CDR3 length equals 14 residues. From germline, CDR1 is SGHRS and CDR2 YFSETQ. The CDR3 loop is CASSLPGLQETQYF. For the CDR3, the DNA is TGCGCCAGCAGCTTGCCGGGGCTCCAAGAGACCCAGTACTTC.

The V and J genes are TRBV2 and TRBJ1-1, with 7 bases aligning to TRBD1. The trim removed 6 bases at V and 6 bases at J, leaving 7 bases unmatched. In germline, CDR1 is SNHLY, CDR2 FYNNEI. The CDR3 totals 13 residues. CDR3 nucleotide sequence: TGTGCCAGCAGCGGAGACAGGGTCCCTGAAGCTTTCTTT. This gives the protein CASSGDRVPEAFF.

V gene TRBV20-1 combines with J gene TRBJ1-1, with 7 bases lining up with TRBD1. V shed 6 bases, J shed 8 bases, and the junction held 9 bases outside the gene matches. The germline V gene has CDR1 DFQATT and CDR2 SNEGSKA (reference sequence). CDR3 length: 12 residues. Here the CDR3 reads CSAFRGGGEAFF. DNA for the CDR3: TGCAGTGCCTTCCGAGGAGGGGGCGAAGCTTTCTTT.

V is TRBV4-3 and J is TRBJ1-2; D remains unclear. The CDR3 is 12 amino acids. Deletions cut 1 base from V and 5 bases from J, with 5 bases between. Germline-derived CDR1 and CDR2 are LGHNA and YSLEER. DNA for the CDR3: TGCGCCAGCAGCCAAGCGGGGTATGGCTACACCTTC. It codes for CASSQAGYGYTF.

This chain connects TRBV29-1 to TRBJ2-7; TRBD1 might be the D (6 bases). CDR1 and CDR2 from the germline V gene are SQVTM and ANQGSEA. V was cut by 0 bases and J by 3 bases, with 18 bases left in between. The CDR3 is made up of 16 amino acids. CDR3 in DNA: TGCAGCGTTGAAGATCTGGGGACAACGAGCTGCTACGAGCAGTACTTC. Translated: CSVEDLGTTSCYEQYF.

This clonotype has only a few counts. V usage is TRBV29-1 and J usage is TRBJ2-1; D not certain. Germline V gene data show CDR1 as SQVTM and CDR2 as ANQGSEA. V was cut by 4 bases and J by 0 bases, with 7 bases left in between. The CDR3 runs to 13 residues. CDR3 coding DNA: TGCAGCGTTGTTGTATCCTCCTACAATGAGCAGTTCTTC. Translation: CSVVVSSYNEQFF.

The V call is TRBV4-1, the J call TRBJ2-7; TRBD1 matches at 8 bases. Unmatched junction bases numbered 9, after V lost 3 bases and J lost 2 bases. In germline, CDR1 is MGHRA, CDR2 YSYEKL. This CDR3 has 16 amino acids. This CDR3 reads CASSHPDRGRAYEQYF. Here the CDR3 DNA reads TGCGCCAGCAGCCACCCCGACAGGGGAAGAGCCTACGAGCAGTACTTC.

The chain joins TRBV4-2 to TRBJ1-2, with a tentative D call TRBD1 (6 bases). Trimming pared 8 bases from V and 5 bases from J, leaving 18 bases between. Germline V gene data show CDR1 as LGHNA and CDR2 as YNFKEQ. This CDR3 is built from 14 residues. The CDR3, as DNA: TGTGCCAGCTCCCCCCTGGGGGGCTTTTATGGCTACACCTTC. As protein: CASSPLGGFYGYTF.